Listed here are 30 T cell receptor beta chains from one sample, sequenced in a study of vaccination and CD4 T cells after COVID-19. Their antigens remain unidentified. Stated treatment: roughly 11-day PBMC culture with coronavirus spike peptide pools or control peptides (ViraFEST assay). An Oncomine TCR Beta short-read assay was used to sequence the DNA from cultured CD4+ T cells. TCRdb redid the calling of the PCR reads with MiXCR, one entry per CDR3 protein. The sample contains some 13,000 distinct CDR3 sequences, under 80% of which appear only once. Source material: CD4+ T cells from blood, cultured in vitro. These receptors were obtained from a human donor who had recovered from COVID-19.

The chain has TRBV6-1 and TRBJ2-3, with TRBD2 as a possible D gene (7 bases). Germline CDR1 and CDR2: MNHNS and SASEGT. V lost 8 bases and J lost 1, with 16 bases in between. The CDR3 length is 15 residues. CDR3 residues: CASEGGGFGTDTQYF. CDR3 sequence (DNA): TGTGCCAGCGAAGGGGGGGGGTTTGGCACAGATACGCAGTATTTT.

The V gene is TRBV7-3, the J gene TRBJ1-1, with TRBD1 matching over 8 bases. From germline, CDR1 is SGHTA and CDR2 FQGTGA. V lost 5 bases, J lost 4 bases, and 3 bases stayed unmatched. CDR3 length equals 13 residues. CDR3 loop: CASSTTGGTEAFF. The CDR3 DNA follows: TGTGCCAGCAGCACAACAGGGGGCACTGAAGCTTTCTTT.

The rearrangement links TRBV27 to TRBJ2-1; D uncertain. This CDR3 comprises 14 residues. Trimming cost V 4 bases and J 7 bases, with 14 bases left between them. CDR1 MNHEY and CDR2 SMNVEV come from the germline V gene (reference sequence). CDR3 in DNA: TGTGCCAGCAGTTACGGACGGTTTGTAAATGAGCAGTTCTTC. The encoded protein is CASSYGRFVNEQFF.

This sequence joins TRBV20-1 and TRBJ1-1; 11 bases are shared with TRBD1. Germline CDR1 DFQATT, CDR2 SNEGSKA (reference sequence). The CDR3 consists of 14 residues. V gave up 2 bases and J gave up 7 bases; unmatched junction bases: 6. CDR3: CSARRGQGAGEAFF. CDR3 sequence (DNA): TGCAGTGCTAGAAGAGGACAGGGGGCAGGTGAAGCTTTCTTT.

CDR3 in DNA: TGTGCCAGCAGTTTAGGTCCAGGGAGGATTCGGGAGCAGTACTTC. It translates to CASSLGPGRIREQYF. The chain uses TRBV12-3 or TRBV12-4 and TRBJ2-7; D is perhaps TRBD2 (6 bases). Trimming shortened V by 1 base and J by 7 bases, and 17 bases separated the two germline ends. CDR3 length equals 15 residues.

The rearrangement joins TRBV20-1 to TRBJ1-1; possibly TRBD1 for D (5 bases). The CDR3 sequence is 13 residues long. The germline V gene encodes CDR1 DFQATT and CDR2 SNEGSKA (reference sequence). V lost 3 bases to trimming and J lost 0 bases, with 8 bases between them. The CDR3 is CSASSGMNTEAFF. The CDR3 DNA reads TGCAGTGCTAGTTCAGGGATGAACACTGAAGCTTTCTTT.

V usage is TRBV27 and J usage is TRBJ1-5, with 7 positions matching TRBD1. CDR3 size: 12 residues. From germline, CDR1 is MNHEY and CDR2 SMNVEV (reference sequence). J lost 15 bases, V lost 9 bases, and 14 bases had no gene match. CDR3 bases: TGTGCCAGTAGAAGAATTACAGGGGATCTGCATTTT. Encoded protein: CASRRITGDLHF.

The chain uses TRBV6-1 and TRBJ2-7; 8 bases fit TRBD2. The CDR3 runs 16 residues. Germline CDR1 reads MNHNS; CDR2 reads SASEGT. V gave up 2 bases and J gave up 1 base; unmatched junction bases: 7. The CDR3 nucleotides read TGTGCCAGCAGTGAAAGGGTGTTAGCGGGGTCCTACGAGCAGTACTTC. This translates into CASSERVLAGSYEQYF.

This chain links TRBV7-2 with TRBJ1-5; D unresolved. Trimming stripped 5 bases from V and 2 bases from J, with 7 bases between. From germline, CDR1 is SGHTA and CDR2 FQGNSA. The CDR3 is 13 amino acids. DNA for the CDR3: TGTGCCAGCAGCCAGAGCCGCAATCAGCCCCAGCATTTT. Translation: CASSQSRNQPQHF.

The V call is TRBV6-1, the J call TRBJ1-1, with TRBD1 as a possible D gene (6 bases). Trimming removed 0 bases from V and 5 bases from J, with 7 bases in between. This CDR3 region has 13 residues. Germline CDR1 reads MNHNS; CDR2 reads SASEGT. As DNA, the CDR3 is TGTGCCAGCAGTGAAGCCCAGGGGACTGAAGCTTTCTTT. Encoded protein: CASSEAQGTEAFF.

The chain uses TRBV7-2 and TRBJ2-5, with 11 bases matching TRBD1. The CDR3 totals 16 residues. Germline CDR1 is SGHTA and CDR2 is FQGNSA. Unmatched junction bases numbered 10, after V lost 5 bases and J lost 5 bases. In DNA form, the CDR3 reads TGTGCCAGCAGCACCTCCGGGACAGGGGGTAGGGAGACCCAGTACTTC. Residues: CASSTSGTGGRETQYF.

The chain employs TRBV6-2 or TRBV6-3 and TRBJ1-1, with 7 nucleotides matching TRBD1. Germline CDR1 MNHEY, CDR2 SVGEGT. The CDR3 is made up of 15 amino acids. Trimming cost V 6 bases and J 1 base; bases outside gene matches: 8. The CDR3 DNA sequence: TGTGCCAGCAGAAGCGTTGGACAGGCGAACACTGAAGCTTTCTTT. It encodes CASRSVGQANTEAFF.

To note about this clonotype: This may come from a read error, since a much larger clone is one base off. The chain links TRBV20-1 to TRBJ1-5; D is ambiguous. The CDR3 sequence is 13 residues long. CDR1 DFQATT and CDR2 SNEGSKA come from the germline V gene (reference sequence). Trimming left V 3 bases short and J 7 bases short, with 13 bases between. CDR3: CSARRESGQPQHF. The CDR3 DNA reads TGCAGTGCTAGGCGGGAGTCGGGCCAGCCCCAGCATTTT.

The chain uses TRBV20-1 and TRBJ2-1; 10 nucleotides line up with TRBD2. Germline V gene sequence: CDR1 DFQATT, CDR2 SNEGSKA (reference sequence). CDR3 length equals 13 residues. J gave up 9 bases and V 5 bases, and 7 bases lay outside the gene matches. The CDR3 loop is CSAGLAGGSEQFF. CDR3 bases: TGCAGTGCTGGTTTAGCGGGAGGTAGTGAGCAGTTCTTC.

This chain links TRBV7-2 with TRBJ2-1; the D is unclear. This CDR3 is built from 18 residues. Trimming took off 5 bases at V and 4 bases at J, with 24 bases between the two ends. CDR1 and CDR2 from the germline V gene are SGHTA and FQGNSA. The chain's CDR3 is CASSLYVPTVTLYNEQFF. CDR3 bases: TGTGCCAGCAGCCTATATGTGCCGACTGTCACTCTGTACAATGAGCAGTTCTTC.

The chain employs TRBV20-1 and TRBJ1-6; tentatively, D is TRBD1 (5 bases). The ends were cut back, 7 bases at V and 10 bases at J, with 20 bases in the middle. The CDR3 is made up of 14 amino acids. The germline V gene has CDR1 DFQATT and CDR2 SNEGSKA (reference sequence). CDR3 in amino acids: CSVPTEGLKSPLHF. The CDR3 bases are TGCAGTGTCCCGACAGAGGGCCTAAAGTCACCCCTCCACTTT.

This chain links TRBV20-1 with TRBJ2-3; D is ambiguous. This CDR3 is 15 amino acids long. Trimming left V 0 bases short and J 0 bases short, with 10 bases between. CDR1 DFQATT and CDR2 SNEGSKA come from the germline V gene (reference sequence). CDR3 loop: CSARDNLPSTDTQYF. The CDR3 region has the DNA TGCAGTGCTAGAGATAACCTACCGAGCACAGATACGCAGTATTTT.

The chain employs TRBV19 and TRBJ1-6; D may be TRBD1 (6 bases). The CDR3 is 14 amino acids. Trimming pared 3 bases from V and 7 bases from J, leaving 10 bases between. Germline loops: CDR1 LNHDA, CDR2 SQIVND (reference sequence). In nucleotides, the CDR3 is TGTGCCAGTAGTATCCAGGGGCGGAATTCACCCCTCCACTTT. Protein sequence: CASSIQGRNSPLHF.

The chain is built from TRBV18 and TRBJ1-1; 8 positions match TRBD1. The CDR3 loop spans 14 amino acids. V lost 4 bases and J lost 1; bases outside the gene matches: 2. In germline, CDR1 is KGHSH, CDR2 LQKENI. CDR3 residues: CASSRGTGNTEAFF. DNA for the CDR3: TGTGCCAGCTCACGCGGGACAGGGAACACTGAAGCTTTCTTT.

CDR3 nucleotide sequence: TGTGCCAGCAGCTTAAGACGGAACCGCAATCAGCCCCAGCATTTT. This codes for CASSLRRNRNQPQHF. The V gene is TRBV7-2, the J gene TRBJ1-5; D unclear. V dropped 2 bases and J dropped 2 bases, with 10 bases sitting between them. The CDR3 runs 15 residues. Per the germline V gene, CDR1 is SGHTA and CDR2 is FQGNSA.

V gene TRBV30 combines with J gene TRBJ1-2; 7 bases are shared with TRBD1. Germline V gene sequence: CDR1 GTSNPN, CDR2 SVGIG (reference sequence). This CDR3 comprises 15 residues. J was trimmed by 0 bases and V by 0 bases; bases with no gene match: 4. This chain's CDR3 is CAWSVRGQPNYGYTF. CDR3 nucleotide sequence: TGTGCCTGGAGTGTAAGGGGACAGCCTAACTATGGCTACACCTTC.

V usage is TRBV6-1 and J usage is TRBJ1-5; TRBD1 might be the D (6 bases). In germline, CDR1 is MNHNS, CDR2 SASEGT. The CDR3 runs 16 residues. Trimming removed 1 base at V and 4 bases at J, with 14 bases between. The CDR3 here is CASSEGKRQGNQPQHF. CDR3 bases: TGTGCCAGCAGTGAAGGAAAAAGGCAGGGGAATCAGCCCCAGCATTTT.

This clonotype turned up a few times. The chain is built from TRBV11-1 and TRBJ2-2; possibly TRBD1 for D (5 bases). Germline CDR1 SGHAT, CDR2 FQDESV (reference sequence). V shed 5 bases and J shed 7 bases, with 14 bases lying between them. The CDR3 covers 14 residues. In nucleotides, the CDR3 is TGTGCCAGCAGCGCTTGGTCAGGGCTCGGGGAGCTGTTTTTT. Translated: CASSAWSGLGELFF.

This clonotype was observed a few times. The chain carries TRBV15 and TRBJ2-2, with unresolved D. Trimming removed 0 bases from V and 1 base from J, with 9 bases in between. Germline V gives CDR1 LNHNV, CDR2 YYDKDF (reference sequence). This CDR3 has 16 residues. The DNA for the CDR3 is TGTGCCACCAGCAGAGAGGCCGGGCGGAACACCGGGGAGCTGTTTTTT. Residues: CATSREAGRNTGELFF.

This clonotype was counted a few times. The V call is TRBV15, the J call TRBJ2-3, with TRBD2 as a possible D gene (6 bases). CDR1 is LNHNV, CDR2 YYDKDF, per germline (reference sequence). The CDR3 runs 15 residues. Deletions cut 5 bases from V and 2 bases from J, with 14 bases between. CDR3 DNA: TGTGCCACCAGCGGCCCCGGGACTTACACAGATACGCAGTATTTT. It codes for CATSGPGTYTDTQYF.

DNA for the CDR3: TGTGCCAGCAGCTCCGGCCCCACTCGTGGCGGCGGGGAGCTGTTTTTT. This encodes CASSSGPTRGGGELFF. The chain carries TRBV7-3 and TRBJ2-2; D unresolved. Trimming cost V 4 bases and J 7 bases, with 19 bases left between them. This CDR3 spans 16 amino acids. In germline, CDR1 is SGHTA, CDR2 FQGTGA. The full variable domain, in which reference TRBV7-3 and TRBJ2-2 provide the parts outside the CDR3, is GAGVSQTPSNKVTEKGKYVELRCDPISGHTALYWYRQSLGQGPEFLIYFQGTGAADDSGLPNDRFFAVRPEGSVSTLKIQRTERGDSAVYLCASSSGPTRGGGELFFGEGSRLTVL.

The rearrangement links TRBV7-2 to TRBJ1-5; no firm D call. V lost 6 bases and J lost 3, with 12 bases in between. CDR3 length equals 14 residues. Germline CDR1 and CDR2: SGHTA and FQGNSA. The chain's CDR3 is CASRDSNFNQPQHF. The CDR3 DNA follows: TGTGCCAGCAGAGATTCCAATTTCAATCAGCCCCAGCATTTT.

This clonotype was counted once. V gene TRBV29-1 combines with J gene TRBJ2-7; tentatively, D is TRBD1 or TRBD2 (5 bases each). CDR3 length: 17 residues. The germline V gene encodes CDR1 SQVTM and CDR2 ANQGSEA. V was shortened by 4 bases and J by 1 base, with 23 bases between the two germline ends. For the CDR3, the DNA is TGCAGCGTTGCGGGGTGGGGCAGGGATACCCGGTCCTACGAGCAGTACTTC. This sequence encodes CSVAGWGRDTRSYEQYF.

This clonotype is hyperexpanded (1% or more). The CDR3 DNA reads TGTGCCAGCAGCTTTAGGGAGGGCGGGTATGGCTACACCTTC. This encodes CASSFREGGYGYTF. V gene TRBV7-8 combines with J gene TRBJ1-2, with D uncertain. CDR3 length equals 14 residues. V gave up 3 bases and J gave up 5 bases, with 13 bases separating them. Germline V gives CDR1 SGHVS, CDR2 FQNEAQ. The whole variable domain, filled in from reference TRBV7-8 and TRBJ1-2, reads GAGVSQSPRYKVAKRGQDVALRCDPISGHVSLFWYQQALGQGPEFLTYFQNEAQLDKSGLPSDRFFAERPEGSVSTLKIQRTQQEDSAVYLCASSFREGGYGYTFGSGTRLTVV.

The genes are TRBV19 and TRBJ2-2, with D uncertain. CDR3 length: 12 amino acids. The ends were cut back, 7 bases at V and 6 bases at J, with 9 bases in the middle. Germline V gene sequence: CDR1 LNHDA, CDR2 SQIVND (reference sequence). CDR3 nucleotides: TGTGCCAGTATGTGGCAGGCCGGGGAGCTGTTTTTT. Translation: CASMWQAGELFF.